This T cell receptor (beta chain) was documented in a study of blood T cell repertoires in COVID-19. Study details: Acute and convalescent COVID-19 samples came from the United States, Italy and Spain. From T cells, B-cell-depleted T cells, or PBMCs came the material, which was cDNA or gDNA.

Original data processing: Amplification of reference gene primers provided the estimated nucleated cell counts. Measured with immunoSEQ multiplex PCR; TCRdb has only the in-frame clones, and not every one. Clonal size and the V and J genes are those of that table, whereas D and trimming came from the DNA. The table shows 55,000 to 75,000 clones, with about 86% occurring only once. CDR1 and CDR2 (germline): KGHSH, LQKENI. V lost 3 bases and J 2 bases, leaving 7 bases between the germline ends. CDR3 length equals 13 residues. The sequenced material came from peripheral blood. The chain uses TRBV18 and TRBJ1-2; D unresolved. This TCR was recovered from a man aged 50 or older with acute or convalescent COVID-19. The CDR3 sequence is CASSPGPNYGYTF. The CDR3 coding sequence is TGTGCCAGCTCACCTGGGCCAAACTATGGCTACACCTTC.